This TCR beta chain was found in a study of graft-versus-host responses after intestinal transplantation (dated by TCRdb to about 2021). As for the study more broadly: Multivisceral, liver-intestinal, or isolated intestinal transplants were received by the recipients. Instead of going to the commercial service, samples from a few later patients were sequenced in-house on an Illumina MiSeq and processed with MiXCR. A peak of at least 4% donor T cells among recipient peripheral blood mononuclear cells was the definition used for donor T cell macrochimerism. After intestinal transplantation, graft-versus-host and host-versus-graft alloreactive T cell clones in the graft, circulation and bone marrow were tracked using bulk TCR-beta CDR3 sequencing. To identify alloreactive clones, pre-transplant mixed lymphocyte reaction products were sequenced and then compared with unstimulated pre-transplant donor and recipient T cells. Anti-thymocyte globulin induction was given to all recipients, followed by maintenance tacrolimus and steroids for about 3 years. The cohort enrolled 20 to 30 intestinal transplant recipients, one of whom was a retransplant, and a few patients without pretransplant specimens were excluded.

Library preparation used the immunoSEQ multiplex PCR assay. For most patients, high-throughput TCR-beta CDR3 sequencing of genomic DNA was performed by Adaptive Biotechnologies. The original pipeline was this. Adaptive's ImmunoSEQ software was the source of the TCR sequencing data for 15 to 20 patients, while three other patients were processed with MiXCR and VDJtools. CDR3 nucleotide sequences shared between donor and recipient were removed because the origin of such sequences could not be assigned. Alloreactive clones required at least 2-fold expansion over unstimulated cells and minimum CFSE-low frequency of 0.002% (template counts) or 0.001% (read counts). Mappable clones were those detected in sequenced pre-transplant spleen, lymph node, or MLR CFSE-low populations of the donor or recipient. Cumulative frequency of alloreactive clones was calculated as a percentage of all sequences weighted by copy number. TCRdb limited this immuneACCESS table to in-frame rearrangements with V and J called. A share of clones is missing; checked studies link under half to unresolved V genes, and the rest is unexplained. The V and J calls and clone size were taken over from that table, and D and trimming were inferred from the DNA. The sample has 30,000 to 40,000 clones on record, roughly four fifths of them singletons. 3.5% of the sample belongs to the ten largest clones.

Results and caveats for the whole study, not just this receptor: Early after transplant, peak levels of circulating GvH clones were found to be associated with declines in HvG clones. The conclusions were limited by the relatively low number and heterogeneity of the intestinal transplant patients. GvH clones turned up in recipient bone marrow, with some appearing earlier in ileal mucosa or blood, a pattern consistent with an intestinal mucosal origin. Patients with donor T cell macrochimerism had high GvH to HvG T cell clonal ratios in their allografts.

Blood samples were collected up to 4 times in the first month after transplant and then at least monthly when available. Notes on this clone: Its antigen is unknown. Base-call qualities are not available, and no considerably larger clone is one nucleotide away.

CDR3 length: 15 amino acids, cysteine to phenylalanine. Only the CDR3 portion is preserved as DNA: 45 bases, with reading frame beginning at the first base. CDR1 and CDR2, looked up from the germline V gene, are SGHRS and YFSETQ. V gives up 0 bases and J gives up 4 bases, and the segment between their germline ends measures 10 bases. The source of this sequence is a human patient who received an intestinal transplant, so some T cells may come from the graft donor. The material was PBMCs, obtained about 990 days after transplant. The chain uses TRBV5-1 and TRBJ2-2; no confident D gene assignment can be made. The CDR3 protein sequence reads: CASSLEPGLTGELFF. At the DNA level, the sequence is TGCGCCAGCAGCTTGGAACCGGGTCTCACCGGGGAGCTGTTTTTT.